A single sample is the source of the 10 T cell receptor beta chains below, sequenced in a study of cytomegalovirus exposure and HLA in healthy donors. PCR employed 60 Vbeta and 13 Jbeta primers. Sequencing was performed with immunoSEQ multiplex PCR; in TCRdb, only in-frame clones are kept and a portion is missing. The repertoire holds 180,000 or so clones, with nearly 80% as singletons. The sequencing input was PBMCs. The origin of the receptors is a man in his forties in good health and CMV-seropositive.

This chain uses TRBV28 with TRBJ2-5, with D perhaps TRBD1 (6 bases). The germline V gene has CDR1 MDHEN and CDR2 SYDVKM. The V gene lost 5 bases and the J gene lost 5 bases, with 18 bases spanning the gap. The CDR3 consists of 15 residues. CDR3 DNA sequence: TGTGCCAGCAGTCCCCGGACAGTTAGGGAGGAGACCCAGTACTTC. It codes for CASSPRTVREETQYF. The whole variable domain, remainder taken from reference TRBV28 and TRBJ2-5, is DVKVTQSSRYLVKRTGEKVFLECVQDMDHENMFWYRQDPGLGLRLIYFSYDVKMKEKGDIPEGYSVSREKKERFSLILESASTNQTSMYLCASSPRTVREETQYFGPGTRLLVL.

The rearrangement links TRBV7-6 to TRBJ1-5, with D unresolved. CDR3 length: 13 residues. Germline CDR1 reads SGHVS; CDR2 reads FNYEAQ. V was cut by 1 base and J by 4 bases, with 5 bases left in between. The CDR3 DNA reads TGTGCCAGCAGCTTAGGACTGAATCAGCCCCAGCATTTT. Amino acids: CASSLGLNQPQHF.

The genes are TRBV10-2 and TRBJ2-5; TRBD1 aligns across 7 bases. Germline loops: CDR1 WSHSY, CDR2 SAAADI. Unmatched junction bases numbered 4, after V lost 4 bases and J lost 2 bases. The CDR3 is made up of 14 amino acids. The CDR3 sequence: CASSGPGQQETQYF. CDR3 nucleotide sequence: TGCGCCAGCAGTGGTCCGGGACAGCAAGAGACCCAGTACTTC.

The CDR3 spells CASSSDREETQYF. The DNA for the CDR3 is TGTGCCAGCAGCTCGGACAGGGAAGAGACCCAGTACTTC. The chain combines TRBV7-6 with TRBJ2-5; TRBD1 aligns across 8 bases. V trimming: 4 bases; J trimming: 3 bases; junction bases outside the gene matches: 1. CDR3 length: 13 amino acids. Germline V gene sequence: CDR1 SGHVS, CDR2 FNYEAQ. The full variable domain, in which reference TRBV7-6 and TRBJ2-5 provide the parts outside the CDR3, is GAGVSQSPRYKVTKRGQDVALRCDPISGHVSLYWYRQALGQGPEFLTYFNYEAQQDKSGLPNDRFSAERPEGSISTLTIQRTEQRDSAMYRCASSSDREETQYFGPGTRLLVL.

Points on this clone: Different DNA sequences within this sample yield the same CDR3. The CDR3 sequence is CASSSGQGAGNTIYF. The DNA for the CDR3 is TGTGCCAGCAGTTCGGGACAGGGGGCTGGAAACACCATATATTTT. The chain combines TRBV6-5 with TRBJ1-3, with 11 nucleotides matching TRBD1. The CDR3 length is 15 residues. Looked up from germline, CDR1 is MNHEY and CDR2 is SVGAGI. Losses at the gene ends were 4 bases for V and 2 bases for J; bases not matched to a gene: 1.

The chain is built from TRBV28 and TRBJ2-7; no reliable D call. V lost 6 bases to trimming and J lost 6 bases, with 12 bases between them. CDR1 and CDR2 from the germline V gene are MDHEN and SYDVKM. The CDR3 runs 12 residues. CDR3 sequence: CASSLWLREQYF. The DNA for the CDR3 is TGTGCCAGCAGCCTCTGGCTTCGCGAGCAGTACTTC.

The chain has TRBV29-1 and TRBJ2-7; 9 bases are a match to TRBD1. This CDR3 has 14 amino acids. Germline CDR1 SQVTM, CDR2 ANQGSEA. Trimming at V came to 3 bases and at J to 5 bases, leaving 8 bases not matched to a gene. The CDR3 nucleotides read TGCAGCGTTGACGGTGACAGGGGGACCGACGAGCAGTACTTC. Translated, it gives CSVDGDRGTDEQYF.

Comments on this clone: The junction departs from germline at one end; a sequencing error may be responsible. The chain couples TRBV28 to TRBJ2-6; no clear D gene. The CDR3 contains 15 residues. The germline V gene encodes CDR1 MDHEN and CDR2 SYDVKM. Written as DNA, the CDR3 is TGTGCCAGCAGTCTAGGTCTGGTCGCCCGCAACGGCCTGACTTTC. Translation gives CASSLGLVARNGLTF.

The CDR3 DNA sequence: TGCGCCAGCAGCTTATCTAGGGGGTTCACAGATACGCAGTATTTT. This encodes CASSLSRGFTDTQYF. The rearrangement uses TRBV5-1 and TRBJ2-3, with a possible D match to TRBD1 (6 bases). This CDR3 has 15 residues. The V and J ends lost 2 bases and 2 bases respectively, with 12 bases between them. In germline, CDR1 is SGHRS, CDR2 YFSETQ.

The V gene is TRBV7-2, the J gene TRBJ2-7, with 7 positions matching TRBD1. Per the germline V gene, CDR1 is SGHTA and CDR2 is FQGNSA. The CDR3 extends over 14 amino acids. Germline trimming cut 5 bases from V and 4 bases from J; bases unmatched to any gene: 8. The CDR3 sequence: CASSIGGRVYEQYF. For the CDR3, the DNA is TGTGCCAGCAGCATAGGGGGCCGAGTGTACGAGCAGTACTTC.